What follows are 27 T cell receptor beta chains derived from one specimen sequenced in a study of blood T cells in healthy people across ages. A J-beta primer mix and a sample-barcoded 5' primer were used in a second PCR of about 6 to 12 cycles. In TCRdb, the 5' RACE reads were re-called with MiXCR into one record per CDR3 protein. The data show about 570,000 distinct CDR3 sequences, over 25% seen once. The data were also submitted as part of a second study, on T cells of mothers and their children.

The source material was blood. The source of these receptors is a boy between 2 and 10 years old in good health.

The table lists this clonotype with a few counts. This chain joins TRBV20-1 and TRBJ2-7; TRBD2 matches at 9 bases. The CDR3 is 15 residues long. Trimming at V came to 1 base and at J to 2 bases, leaving 6 bases not matched to a gene. Looked up from germline, CDR1 is DFQATT and CDR2 is SNEGSKA (reference sequence). This CDR3 reads CSARGKRGVTYEQYF. CDR3 nucleotides: TGCAGTGCTAGAGGGAAGCGGGGGGTTACCTACGAGCAGTACTTC.

The J gene is TRBJ2-3, the V gene TRBV20-1; the D gene could be TRBD1 or TRBD2 (5 bases each). Germline V CDR1 and CDR2: DFQATT, SNEGSKA (reference sequence). The CDR3 has 11 amino acids. In DNA, the CDR3 is TGCAGAGCCGGGACCTTAGATACGCAGTATTTT. Translation: CRAGTLDTQYF.

The rearrangement links TRBV5-5 to TRBJ1-2; TRBD1 matches 9 bases. V lost 4 bases and J lost 12; bases outside the gene matches: 16. The CDR3 covers 15 residues. Germline CDR1 reads SGHKS; CDR2 reads YYEKEE (reference sequence). The DNA of the CDR3 is TGTGCCAGCAGCCCCCCGGACAGGGGAAGAGGGGGCCACACCTTC. Protein product: CASSPPDRGRGGHTF.

The V and J genes are TRBV11-2 and TRBJ2-1; D is perhaps TRBD1 (5 bases). Germline V CDR1 and CDR2: SGHAT, FQNNGV. The V and J ends lost 8 bases and 2 bases respectively, with 10 bases between them. The CDR3 runs 13 residues. The CDR3 loop reads CASLDSPYNEQFF. The CDR3 nucleotides are TGTGCCAGCCTTGACAGTCCCTACAATGAGCAGTTCTTC.

There are a few counts of this clonotype. V and J are TRBV10-3 and TRBJ2-7; 9 bases are a match to TRBD1. CDR1 is ENHRY and CDR2 is SYGVKD in the germline V gene. The CDR3 loop spans 15 amino acids. The V gene end was trimmed by 6 bases and the J gene end by 0 bases; junction bases not matched to a gene: 6. The CDR3 DNA sequence: TGTGCCATCAGGGGGGGACAGGGAGTCTCCTACGAGCAGTACTTC. This encodes CAIRGGQGVSYEQYF.

The chain has TRBV7-9 and TRBJ1-2; D gene uncertain. Germline CDR1 is SEHNR and CDR2 is FQNEAQ (reference sequence). The CDR3 extends over 14 amino acids. V gave up 2 bases and J gave up 4 bases, with 11 bases separating them. Here the CDR3 DNA reads TGTGCCAGCAGCTTACTCGGGTCCATCTATGGCTACACCTTC. It encodes CASSLLGSIYGYTF.

The chain has TRBV6-6 and TRBJ2-5; 9 bases line up with TRBD1. V was clipped by 0 bases and J by 5 bases; unmatched bases: 7. In germline, CDR1 is MNHNY, CDR2 SVGAGI (reference sequence). The CDR3 has 16 residues. Here the CDR3 DNA reads TGTGCCAGCAGTTACTCGGGGACAGGGTTTTCGGAGACCCAGTACTTC. The encoded protein is CASSYSGTGFSETQYF.

This clonotype was found a few times. This chain links TRBV5-1 with TRBJ2-3; 9 positions agree with TRBD2. This CDR3 spans 15 amino acids. Germline V gene data show CDR1 as SGHRS and CDR2 as YFSETQ. J lost 2 bases, V lost 5 bases, and 6 bases had no gene match. CDR3 in DNA: TGCGCCAGCAGAAAGCGGGGGGACAACACAGATACGCAGTATTTT. Amino acid sequence: CASRKRGDNTDTQYF.

This chain joins TRBV25-1 and TRBJ2-5; D might be TRBD1 or TRBD2, each matching 5 bases. With the DNA end fitting TRBJ2-1 better, the J assignment may be wrong. The CDR3 totals 14 residues. Germline assignment: CDR1 MGHDK and CDR2 SYGVNS. CDR3 in DNA: TGTGCCAGCCGTCGAGGGGCTGATTACAATGAGCAGTTCTTC. Its translation is CASRRGADYNEQFF.

This clonotype appeared a few times. The chain employs TRBV6-5 and TRBJ2-5; D call uncertain. With the DNA end fitting TRBJ2-7 better, the J assignment may be wrong. The CDR3 spans 13 residues. Germline V CDR1 and CDR2: MNHEY, SVGAGI. The CDR3 sequence: CASSYGLHYEQYF. DNA of the CDR3: TGTGCCAGCAGTTACGGGCTCCACTACGAGCAGTACTTC.

This clonotype was seen more than once but under ten times. The chain recombines TRBV7-3 with TRBJ2-5, with 10 bases matching TRBD2. The end of the DNA aligns better with TRBJ2-1, so the J call may be wrong. The CDR3 is 14 residues long. Germline V gene lookup returns CDR1 SGHTA and CDR2 FQGTGA. CDR3 in amino acids: CASSQAGGYNEQFF. In DNA, the CDR3 is TGTGCCAGCAGCCAAGCGGGGGGGTACAATGAGCAGTTCTTC.

V is TRBV9 and J is TRBJ2-7, with 11 positions matching TRBD2. Looked up from germline, CDR1 is SGDLS and CDR2 is YYNGEE. This CDR3 comprises 16 residues. The ends lost 0 bases at V and 3 bases at J; junction bases unmatched: 5. The CDR3: CASSVGATSGDYEQYF. The DNA for the CDR3 is TGTGCCAGCAGCGTAGGCGCGACTAGCGGGGACTACGAGCAGTACTTC.

V gene TRBV5-1 combines with J gene TRBJ2-7; 9 nucleotides align to TRBD2. Germline trimming cut 0 bases from V and 3 bases from J; bases unmatched to any gene: 7. This CDR3 is built from 16 residues. Germline CDR1 SGHRS, CDR2 YFSETQ. CDR3 coding DNA: TGCGCCAGCAGCTTGGGCGTCCGACTAGCGGACTACGAGCAGTACTTC. As protein: CASSLGVRLADYEQYF.

The chain couples TRBV7-9 to TRBJ2-2; 9 bases match TRBD2. V was clipped by 3 bases and J by 5 bases; unmatched bases: 7. The CDR3 has 16 amino acids. Looked up from germline, CDR1 is SEHNR and CDR2 is FQNEAQ (reference sequence). CDR3 sequence (DNA): TGTGCCAGCAGCTTCCCAGCGGGGGGCCAAACCGGGGAGCTGTTTTTT. Translation: CASSFPAGGQTGELFF. The entire variable domain, with the rest obtained from reference TRBV7-9 and TRBJ2-2, is as follows: DTGVSQNPRHKITKRGQNVTFRCDPISEHNRLYWYRQTLGQGPEFLTYFQNEAQLEKSRLLSDRFSAERPKGSFSTLEIQRTEQGDSAMYLCASSFPAGGQTGELFFGEGSRLTVL.

This chain links TRBV2 with TRBJ2-7, with D perhaps matching TRBD2 (6 bases). This CDR3 is built from 16 residues. V was pared by 2 bases and J by 1 base, with 15 bases between. CDR1 and CDR2 (germline): SNHLY, FYNNEI. CDR3 bases: TGTGCCAGCAGTGAACAGAGTAGCGGAACTTCCTACGAGCAGTACTTC. Its protein is CASSEQSSGTSYEQYF.

The V gene is TRBV6-6, the J gene TRBJ2-7; TRBD1 matches 9 bases. Germline V gives CDR1 MNHNY, CDR2 SVGAGI (reference sequence). Trimming took 6 bases from V and 5 from J; bases not matched to a gene: 8. The CDR3 loop spans 14 amino acids. As DNA, the CDR3 is TGTGCCAGCAGCCGGGGACAGGGCCCGAACGAGCAGTACTTC. This translates into CASSRGQGPNEQYF.

The chain has TRBV20-1 and TRBJ2-5, with D perhaps matching TRBD1 (6 bases). Trimming stripped 4 bases from V and 2 bases from J, with 11 bases between. Germline CDR1 DFQATT, CDR2 SNEGSKA (reference sequence). This CDR3 has 13 amino acids. This CDR3 reads CSAMKRGQETQYF. The DNA for the CDR3 is TGCAGTGCTATGAAGAGGGGGCAAGAGACCCAGTACTTC.

The CDR3 region has the DNA TGCAGTGCTAGAGGTGGGGGCTATGGAGGTGAGGGGTACAATGAGCAGTTCTTC. Translating it yields CSARGGGYGGEGYNEQFF. This chain connects TRBV20-1 to TRBJ2-1, with D perhaps matching TRBD1 (6 bases). The CDR3 is 18 amino acids. The germline V gene has CDR1 DFQATT and CDR2 SNEGSKA (reference sequence). V lost 1 base to trimming and J lost 4 bases, with 23 bases between them.

This clonotype was found many times. The rearrangement joins TRBV25-1 to TRBJ2-5, with D possibly matching TRBD1 (6 bases). V lost 7 bases and J lost 3, with 12 bases in between. The length of the CDR3 is 13 residues. Germline V gene data show CDR1 as MGHDK and CDR2 as SYGVNS. The CDR3 DNA is TGTGCCAGCAACCCAGAGGGGGAAGAGACCCAGTACTTC. As protein: CASNPEGEETQYF.

This clonotype was seen a handful of times. This chain links TRBV5-1 with TRBJ2-5, with a possible D match to TRBD1 (5 bases). Trimming took 0 bases from V and 5 from J, leaving 14 bases between them. Germline V gene lookup returns CDR1 SGHRS and CDR2 YFSETQ. CDR3 length: 15 amino acids. The CDR3 is CASSLVGQGLETQYF. In DNA, the CDR3 is TGCGCCAGCAGCTTGGTGGGTCAGGGTTTGGAGACCCAGTACTTC.

This clonotype has just a few counts. The V and J genes are TRBV4-2 and TRBJ1-3, with D tentatively TRBD1 (5 bases). Germline lookup yields CDR1 LGHNA and CDR2 YNFKEQ. V was clipped by 5 bases and J by 2 bases, with 16 bases between them. The CDR3 length is 16 residues. In DNA, the CDR3 is TGTGCCAGCAGCGTATCCGGGACCGGGACTGGAAACACCATATATTTT. Translated, it gives CASSVSGTGTGNTIYF.

The V and J genes are TRBV12-3 or TRBV12-4 and TRBJ1-5; D gene unclear. The CDR3 is made up of 13 amino acids. V lost 7 bases, J lost 4 bases, and 11 bases lay in between. Written as DNA, the CDR3 is TGTGCCAGCAATGCTTCACAAAATCAGCCCCAGCATTTT. Translated, it gives CASNASQNQPQHF.

The V gene is TRBV12-3 or TRBV12-4, the J gene TRBJ2-5; 12 bases are shared with TRBD1. CDR3 length: 15 amino acids. Trimming took 5 bases from V and 7 from J; bases not matched to a gene: 8. The CDR3 DNA sequence: TGTGCCAGCAGTCGCGGGACAGGGGGCCTGGGGACCCAGTACTTC. Protein: CASSRGTGGLGTQYF.

The V call is TRBV14, the J call TRBJ2-3; D remains unclear. CDR3 size: 15 residues. The germline V and J ends were trimmed by 1 base and 2 bases, with 10 bases remaining between them. Germline lookup yields CDR1 SGHDN and CDR2 FVKESK. The DNA for the CDR3 is TGTGCCAGCAGCCAAGTCCTGGGGAACACAGATACGCAGTATTTT. It encodes CASSQVLGNTDTQYF.

This clonotype was counted ten times or more. J is TRBJ2-5 and V is TRBV27; D remains ambiguous. This CDR3 is built from 13 residues. The germline gives CDR1 MNHEY, CDR2 SMNVEV (reference sequence). Trimming removed 3 bases from V and 1 base from J, with 6 bases in between. The CDR3 nucleotides read TGTGCCAGCAGTTTGCCACTCCAAGAGACCCAGTACTTC. Translating gives CASSLPLQETQYF.

This clonotype was observed a handful of times. This chain joins TRBV6-2 or TRBV6-3 and TRBJ2-3; 8 nucleotides match TRBD2. V shed 5 bases, J shed 3 bases, and the junction held 4 bases outside the gene matches. The CDR3 totals 14 residues. Per the germline V gene, CDR1 is MNHEY and CDR2 is SVGEGT. The CDR3 sequence: CASSRQRETDTQYF. CDR3 nucleotides: TGTGCCAGCAGTCGACAGCGGGAGACAGATACGCAGTATTTT.

The table lists this clonotype with a few counts. Sequence at one end of the junction differs from germline and may be a read error. V gene TRBV10-3 combines with J gene TRBJ2-5; 7 bases agree with TRBD2. Per germline, CDR1 ENHRY and CDR2 SYGVKD. The CDR3 contains 11 residues. The CDR3, as DNA: TGTGCCATCTCTGCGGGGGAGACCCGGTACTTC. It specifies CAISAGETRYF.